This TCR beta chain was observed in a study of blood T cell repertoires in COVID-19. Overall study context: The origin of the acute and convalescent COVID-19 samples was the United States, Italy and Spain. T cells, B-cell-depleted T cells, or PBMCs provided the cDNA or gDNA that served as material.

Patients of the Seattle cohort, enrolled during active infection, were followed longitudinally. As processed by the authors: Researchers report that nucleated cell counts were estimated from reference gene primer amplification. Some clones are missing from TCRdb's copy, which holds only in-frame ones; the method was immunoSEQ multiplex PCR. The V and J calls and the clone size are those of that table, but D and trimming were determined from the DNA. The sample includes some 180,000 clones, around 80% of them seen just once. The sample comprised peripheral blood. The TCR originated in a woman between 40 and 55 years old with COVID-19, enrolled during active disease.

CDR3 coding DNA: TGTGCCAGCAGCCGCGGGGGGCGAATGGAGTCCAATGAGCAGTTCTTC. It encodes CASSRGGRMESNEQFF. The chain uses TRBV5-4 and TRBJ2-1, with TRBD2 identical over 8 bases. J gave up 6 bases and V 4 bases, and 12 bases lay outside the gene matches. Germline-derived CDR1 and CDR2 are SGHNT and YYREEE (reference sequence). This CDR3 is built from 16 residues.